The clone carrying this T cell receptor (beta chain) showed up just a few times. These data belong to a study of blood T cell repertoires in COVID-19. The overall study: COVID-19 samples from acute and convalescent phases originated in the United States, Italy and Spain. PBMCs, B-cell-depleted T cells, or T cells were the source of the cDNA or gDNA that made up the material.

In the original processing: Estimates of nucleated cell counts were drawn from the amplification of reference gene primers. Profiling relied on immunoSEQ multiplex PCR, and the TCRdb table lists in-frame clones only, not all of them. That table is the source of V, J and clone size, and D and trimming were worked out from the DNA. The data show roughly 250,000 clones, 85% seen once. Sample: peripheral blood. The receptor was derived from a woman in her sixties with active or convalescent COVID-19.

The CDR3 sequence: CASRGTSGRGGELFF. CDR3 bases: TGCGCCAGCAGAGGGACTAGCGGGAGGGGCGGGGAGCTGTTTTTT. The chain employs TRBV10-2 and TRBJ2-2; the match to TRBD2 covers 16 bases. Germline assignment: CDR1 WSHSY and CDR2 SAAADI. The V gene end was trimmed by 6 bases and the J gene end by 7 bases; junction bases not matched to a gene: 2. CDR3 size: 15 residues.